The 12 T cell receptor beta chains in this list originate from one sample, sequenced in a study of OX40 agonist ivuxolimab in advanced cancers. This table comes from immunoSEQ multiplex PCR, and its TCRdb copy is limited to in-frame clones, with some not included. This sample carries tens of thousands of clones, just over 90% of them seen once, and the ten largest clones take roughly an eighth. Sequencing used CD4+ or CD8+ T cells sorted from blood, obtained in a trial of the OX40 agonist ivuxolimab. These receptors were collected from an adult with an advanced solid tumor such as melanoma, head and neck, liver or kidney cancer.

The chain is built from TRBV18 and TRBJ1-5, with a possible D match to TRBD1 (6 bases). The germline CDR1 and CDR2 sequences are KGHSH and LQKENI. The CDR3 totals 15 residues. Trimming cost V 3 bases and J 0 bases, with 9 bases left between them. The CDR3 DNA reads as TGTGCCAGCTCACCGCGACAGGTTAGCAATCAGCCCCAGCATTTT. Translation: CASSPRQVSNQPQHF.

This clone was seen a few times. The genes are TRBV7-9 and TRBJ2-7, with D perhaps matching TRBD2 (6 bases). CDR1 SEHNR and CDR2 FQNEAQ come from the germline V gene (reference sequence). The length of the CDR3 is 13 residues. V dropped 2 bases and J dropped 5 bases, with 10 bases sitting between them. The CDR3 DNA reads TGTGCCAGCAGCTTAACGGGGGACCACGAGCAGTACTTC. Amino acids: CASSLTGDHEQYF. The whole variable domain, remainder taken from reference TRBV7-9 and TRBJ2-7, is DTGVSQNPRHKITKRGQNVTFRCDPISEHNRLYWYRQTLGQGPEFLTYFQNEAQLEKSRLLSDRFSAERPKGSFSTLEIQRTEQGDSAMYLCASSLTGDHEQYFGPGTRLTVT.

This clone was seen once. The chain uses TRBV5-1 and TRBJ2-7; perhaps TRBD1 as D (6 bases). V was pared by 0 bases and J by 10 bases, with 23 bases between. CDR1 is SGHRS, CDR2 YFSETQ, per germline. The CDR3 spans 16 residues. The CDR3 DNA reads as TGCGCCAGCAGCTTGGCCCAAGGGGACAAACCTACGTTCCAGTACTTC. Translated, it gives CASSLAQGDKPTFQYF.

This rearrangement joins TRBV7-2 to TRBJ1-5, with TRBD1 matching 9 bases. Trimming at V came to 4 bases and at J to 4 bases, leaving 5 bases not matched to a gene. The CDR3 is 15 amino acids. The germline gives CDR1 SGHTA, CDR2 FQGNSA. In nucleotides, the CDR3 is TGTGCCAGCAGCTCCCAGGGGACAGGGAATCAGCCCCAGCATTTT. As protein: CASSSQGTGNQPQHF.

The V gene is TRBV27, the J gene TRBJ2-6; the D gene is possibly TRBD2 (6 bases). V lost 7 bases, J lost 2 bases, and 12 bases lay in between. This CDR3 is 15 amino acids long. Per the germline V gene, CDR1 is MNHEY and CDR2 is SMNVEV (reference sequence). The DNA of the CDR3 is TGTGCCAGCAAGGAGTGGGGGGCTGGGGCCAACGTCCTGACTTTC. This encodes CASKEWGAGANVLTF.

In DNA form, the CDR3 reads TGTGCCAGCAGAAGGGCCCCTCGGCTCGAAAAACTGTTTTTT. Encoded protein: CASRRAPRLEKLFF. The chain is built from TRBV2 and TRBJ1-4; D gene unclear. The germline V and J ends were trimmed by 6 bases and 8 bases, with 16 bases remaining between them. CDR1 and CDR2 (germline): SNHLY, FYNNEI. The CDR3 has 14 amino acids.

This sequence joins TRBV18 and TRBJ1-2, with D hard to call. The CDR3 is 15 amino acids. CDR1 KGHSH and CDR2 LQKENI come from the germline V gene. Trimming took 0 bases from V and 2 from J, leaving 10 bases between them. CDR3 nucleotide sequence: TGTGCCAGCTCACCACCTAGCCGGAGAAACTATGGCTACACCTTC. Amino acids: CASSPPSRRNYGYTF.

V gene TRBV6-6 combines with J gene TRBJ1-2; D uncertain. From germline, CDR1 is MNHNY and CDR2 SVGAGI (reference sequence). V dropped 5 bases and J dropped 5 bases, with 15 bases sitting between them. The CDR3 consists of 14 residues. As DNA, the CDR3 is TGTGCCAGCAGTCGCGGACCTTATTCTTATGGCTACACCTTC. This translates into CASSRGPYSYGYTF.

Only one count was recorded for this clone. The chain uses TRBV5-1 and TRBJ1-4, with unresolved D. Germline-derived CDR1 and CDR2 are SGHRS and YFSETQ. V was trimmed by 2 bases and J by 0 bases, leaving 17 bases between them. There are 18 residues in the CDR3. The CDR3 loop reads CASSFSPVGQSTNEKLFF. The CDR3 DNA is TGCGCCAGCAGCTTCAGCCCCGTTGGGCAGTCAACTAATGAAAAACTGTTTTTT.

The rearrangement uses TRBV5-1 and TRBJ2-1; D could derive from TRBD1 or TRBD2 (6 bases each). Germline CDR1 reads SGHRS; CDR2 reads YFSETQ. The CDR3 is 14 residues long. V was cut by 3 bases and J by 4 bases, with 11 bases left in between. In nucleotides, the CDR3 is TGCGCCAGCAGCTGGGCGGGACAATACAATGAGCAGTTCTTC. Translating gives CASSWAGQYNEQFF.

The V and J genes are TRBV6-1 and TRBJ1-2; tentative D call: TRBD1 (6 bases). CDR1 is MNHNS and CDR2 is SASEGT in the germline V gene. CDR3 size: 16 residues. V gave up 3 bases and J gave up 4 bases, with 18 bases separating them. The CDR3 reads CASSEQQGGLFYGYTF. In DNA form, the CDR3 reads TGTGCCAGCAGTGAGCAACAGGGAGGCCTCTTCTATGGCTACACCTTC.

The chain combines TRBV2 with TRBJ2-3; 10 nucleotides match TRBD1. This CDR3 region has 14 residues. Per germline, CDR1 SNHLY and CDR2 FYNNEI. Trimming cost V 4 bases and J 3 bases; bases outside gene matches: 1. For the CDR3, the DNA is TGTGCCAGCAGTGGACAGGGGGCAACAGATACGCAGTATTTT. It encodes CASSGQGATDTQYF.